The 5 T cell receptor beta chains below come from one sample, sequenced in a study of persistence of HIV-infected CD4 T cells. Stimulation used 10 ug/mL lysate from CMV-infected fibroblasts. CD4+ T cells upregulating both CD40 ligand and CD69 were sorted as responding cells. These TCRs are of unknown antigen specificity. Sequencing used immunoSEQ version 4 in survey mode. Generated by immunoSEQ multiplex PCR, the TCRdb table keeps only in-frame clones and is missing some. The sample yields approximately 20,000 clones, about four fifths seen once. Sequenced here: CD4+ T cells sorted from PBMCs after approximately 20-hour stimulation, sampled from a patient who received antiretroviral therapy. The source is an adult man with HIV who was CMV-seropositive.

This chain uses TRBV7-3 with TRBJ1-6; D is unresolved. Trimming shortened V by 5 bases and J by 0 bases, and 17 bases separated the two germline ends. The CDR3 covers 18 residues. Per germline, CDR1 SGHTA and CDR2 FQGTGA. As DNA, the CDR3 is TGTGCCAGCAGCCCGGGAACCATAAAAAGCTCCTATAATTCACCCCTCCACTTT. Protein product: CASSPGTIKSSYNSPLHF.

The CDR3 spells CASSSGGSSYEQYF. CDR3 sequence (DNA): TGTGCCAGCAGCTCAGGAGGTAGCTCCTACGAGCAGTACTTC. The gene calls are TRBV28 and TRBJ2-7; D possibly corresponds to TRBD2 (5 bases). Deletions cut 6 bases from V and 0 bases from J, with 12 bases between. The CDR3 loop spans 14 amino acids. CDR1 and CDR2 (germline): MDHEN, SYDVKM.

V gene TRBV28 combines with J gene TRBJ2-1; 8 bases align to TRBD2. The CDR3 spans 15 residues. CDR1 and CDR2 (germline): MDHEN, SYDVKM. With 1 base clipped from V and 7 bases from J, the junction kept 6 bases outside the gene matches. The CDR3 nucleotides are TGTGCCAGCAGTTTATCGGGACTAGAGCGGAATGAGCAGTTCTTC. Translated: CASSLSGLERNEQFF.

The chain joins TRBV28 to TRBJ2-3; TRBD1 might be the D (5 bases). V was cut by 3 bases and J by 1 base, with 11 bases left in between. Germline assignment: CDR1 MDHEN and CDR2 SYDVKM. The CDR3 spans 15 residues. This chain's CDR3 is CASSLGLVGTDTQYF. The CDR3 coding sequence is TGTGCCAGCAGTTTGGGGCTAGTCGGCACAGATACGCAGTATTTT. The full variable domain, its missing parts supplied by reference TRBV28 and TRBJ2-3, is DVKVTQSSRYLVKRTGEKVFLECVQDMDHENMFWYRQDPGLGLRLIYFSYDVKMKEKGDIPEGYSVSREKKERFSLILESASTNQTSMYLCASSLGLVGTDTQYFGPGTRLTVL.

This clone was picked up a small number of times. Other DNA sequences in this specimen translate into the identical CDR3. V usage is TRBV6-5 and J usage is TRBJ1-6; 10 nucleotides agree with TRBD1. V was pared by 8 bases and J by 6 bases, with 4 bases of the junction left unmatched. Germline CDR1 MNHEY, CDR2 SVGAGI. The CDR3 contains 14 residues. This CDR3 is CASLRDRGNSPLHF. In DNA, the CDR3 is TGTGCCAGCCTGAGGGACAGGGGTAATTCACCCCTCCACTTT.